This TCR beta chain came from a study of shared clonotypes between healthy human individuals. About the research overall: The cohort comprised a couple of women and a few men. Their ages spanned 18 to 49 years.

Authors' methods: Filtering differed since immunoSEQ provided only junctions, with no quality scores. The table came from immunoSEQ multiplex PCR; TCRdb's copy has only in-frame clones and leaves some out. V, J and clone size derive from that table, while D and trimming were established from the DNA sequence. Of about 980,000 clones listed, 76% are singletons. Only Caucasian adults living in Nashville, Tennessee made up the donor group. From CD4+ cells came CD45RA+ naive and CD45RA-negative memory subsets. V gave up 5 bases and J gave up 4 bases; unmatched junction bases: 5. Germline V CDR1 and CDR2: SQVTM, ANQGSEA. The CDR3 has 14 amino acids.

V gene TRBV29-1 combines with J gene TRBJ1-6; 7 bases fit TRBD1. The sample consisted of memory CD4+ T cells sorted from blood. Regarding subset: CD45RA-negative fraction. The source of this sequence is a man between 18 and 29 years old in good health. CDR3 in DNA: TGCAGCGTTAAGGCAGGGGGATATAATTCACCCCTCCACTTT. This gives the protein CSVKAGGYNSPLHF.